These 13 T cell receptor beta chains came from one sample sequenced in a study of cytomegalovirus exposure and HLA in healthy donors. The PCR used 60 Vbeta and 13 Jbeta primers. Profiling relied on immunoSEQ multiplex PCR, and the TCRdb table lists in-frame clones only, not all of them. This table holds some 170,000 clones, around 64% found once. The sequenced sample was PBMCs. Receptors originate from a woman aged 25 to 45 in good health and CMV-seronegative.

This clone was observed once. This chain joins TRBV7-3 and TRBJ2-1; 11 bases agree with TRBD2. V lost 5 bases and J lost 4; bases outside the gene matches: 7. This CDR3 comprises 16 residues. Germline CDR1 is SGHTA and CDR2 is FQGTGA. The CDR3 sequence: CASSLIAGGFYNEQFF. CDR3 sequence (DNA): TGTGCCAGCAGCCTAATAGCGGGGGGGTTTTACAATGAGCAGTTCTTC.

The V and J genes are TRBV7-2 and TRBJ2-7, with 8 nucleotides matching TRBD2. Germline-derived CDR1 and CDR2 are SGHTA and FQGNSA. CDR3 length: 16 amino acids. With V trimmed by 6 bases and J by 5 bases, 15 bases remained unmatched. The CDR3 loop reads CASRKNLRTSMNEQYF. CDR3 sequence (DNA): TGTGCCAGCAGAAAAAACCTCAGGACTAGCATGAACGAGCAGTACTTC.

This clone was picked up one time. The rearrangement joins TRBV29-1 to TRBJ2-1; possibly TRBD1 for D (5 bases). CDR3 length: 15 residues. In germline, CDR1 is SQVTM, CDR2 ANQGSEA. The V end was cut by 3 bases, the J end by 0 bases, with 12 bases between. For the CDR3, the DNA is TGCAGCGTTGATGGGGCGCTCGGCTCCTACAATGAGCAGTTCTTC. It specifies CSVDGALGSYNEQFF.

V usage is TRBV7-8 and J usage is TRBJ2-1; 9 nucleotides match TRBD2. CDR3 length: 15 residues. The V segment lost 2 bases and the J segment 10 bases; nucleotides outside the gene matches: 9. The V gene's germline CDR1 is SGHVS and CDR2 FQNEAQ. The CDR3 reads CASSLQGLAYREQFF. The CDR3 coding sequence is TGTGCCAGCAGCTTACAGGGACTAGCCTACCGGGAGCAGTTCTTC.

The rearrangement uses TRBV7-8 and TRBJ1-1; the D gene is possibly TRBD1 (5 bases). The ends were cut back, 5 bases at V and 1 base at J, with 11 bases in the middle. The CDR3 is made up of 14 amino acids. Germline V gene sequence: CDR1 SGHVS, CDR2 FQNEAQ. CDR3 nucleotide sequence: TGTGCCAGCAGCCTCACCACAGGGAACACTGAAGCTTTCTTT. Residues: CASSLTTGNTEAFF.

This clone turned up a few times. This chain joins TRBV13 and TRBJ1-6; D unclear. Germline CDR1 PRHDT, CDR2 FYEKMQ (reference sequence). The CDR3 has 16 amino acids. V lost 0 bases and J 0 bases, leaving 6 bases between the germline ends. The CDR3 sequence is CASSLGVSSYNSPLHF. In DNA form, the CDR3 reads TGTGCCAGCAGCTTAGGGGTCAGCTCCTATAATTCACCCCTCCACTTT.

This chain uses TRBV6-1 with TRBJ1-4; D perhaps matches TRBD1 (6 bases). Trimming removed 4 bases at V and 8 bases at J, with 14 bases between. The germline CDR1 and CDR2 sequences are MNHNS and SASEGT. This CDR3 is 14 amino acids long. The CDR3 DNA follows: TGTGCCAGCAGTGGCAGGCCGGGACAAGAAAAACTGTTTTTT. Its translation is CASSGRPGQEKLFF.

CDR3 nucleotides: TGTGCCAGCAGTTTATATAGACAGGGGTTAACTTTCTTT. Amino acids: CASSLYRQGLTFF. The J gene is TRBJ1-1, the V gene TRBV27; TRBD1 aligns across 8 bases. The V gene end was trimmed by 1 base and the J gene end by 12 bases; junction bases not matched to a gene: 7. The germline CDR1 and CDR2 sequences are MNHEY and SMNVEV (reference sequence). The CDR3 sequence is 13 residues long.

The rearrangement links TRBV14 to TRBJ1-1; the D is unclear. In germline, CDR1 is SGHDN, CDR2 FVKESK. V was pared by 1 base and J by 5 bases, with 14 bases between. The CDR3 runs 15 residues. As DNA, the CDR3 is TGTGCCAGCAGCCAAGCTCGTGGTCCGGGGACTGAAGCTTTCTTT. This encodes CASSQARGPGTEAFF.

J is TRBJ2-5 and V is TRBV28; TRBD2 agrees at 8 bases. The V and J ends lost 5 bases and 0 bases, in that order; junction bases with no gene match: 8. Looked up from germline, CDR1 is MDHEN and CDR2 is SYDVKM. This CDR3 comprises 16 residues. The CDR3 nucleotides are TGTGCCAGCAGTCCCCCGGAGCGGGGGTACCAAGAGACCCAGTACTTC. Its protein product is CASSPPERGYQETQYF.

This chain connects TRBV4-3 to TRBJ2-7, with D possibly being TRBD2 (6 bases). The length of the CDR3 is 16 residues. Germline V gene data show CDR1 as LGHNA and CDR2 as YSLEER. V shed 0 bases and J shed 3 bases, with 15 bases lying between them. The CDR3 nucleotides are TGCGCCAGCAGCCAAGAAGACGGGAGTCTTAACTACGAGCAGTACTTC. Protein sequence: CASSQEDGSLNYEQYF.

This clone has just one count. The chain carries TRBV7-8 and TRBJ2-1, with 8 bases that match TRBD2. Per germline, CDR1 SGHVS and CDR2 FQNEAQ. CDR3 length equals 17 residues. The trim removed 7 bases at V and 7 bases at J, leaving 18 bases unmatched. The CDR3 reads CASILRGGREMLNEQFF. DNA for the CDR3: TGTGCCAGCATCCTCCGGGGGGGGCGGGAGATGTTAAATGAGCAGTTCTTC.

Comment on this clone: The junction shows a germline mismatch at one end, possibly a read error. This chain joins TRBV5-6 and TRBJ2-3; possible D gene TRBD2, 7 bases. CDR1 SGHDT and CDR2 YYEEEE come from the germline V gene. CDR3 length: 16 residues. The CDR3, as DNA: TGTGCCAGCAGCCCCCTTAGGGGGGGGCGCACAGGTACGCAGTATTTT. Amino acid sequence: CASSPLRGGRTGTQYF.